This T cell receptor beta chain was sequenced in a study of CD8 T cells in ankylosing spondylitis. This clonotype was detected ten times or more. Antigen unknown. The length of the CDR3 is 14 residues. Germline V CDR1 and CDR2: DFQATT, SNEGSKA (reference sequence). The V end was cut by 3 bases, the J end by 4 bases, with 13 bases between. Notes on the study in general: Both synovial fluid and blood in reactive arthritis had previously been reported to carry some motif variants.

TCRdb passed the 5' RACE reads through MiXCR, listing each CDR3 protein once. Of roughly 130,000 distinct CDR3 sequences listed, roughly 7.3% are singletons. The chain recombines TRBV20-1 with TRBJ2-1; D is possibly TRBD2 (6 bases). Input material: blood, either unsorted or a sorted T cell fraction (not recorded which). This clonotype originated in a male donor with ankylosing spondylitis or in good health (not recorded which). This CDR3 is CSASRGLGYNEQFF. For the CDR3, the DNA is TGCAGTGCTAGTAGGGGACTGGGATACAATGAGCAGTTCTTC.